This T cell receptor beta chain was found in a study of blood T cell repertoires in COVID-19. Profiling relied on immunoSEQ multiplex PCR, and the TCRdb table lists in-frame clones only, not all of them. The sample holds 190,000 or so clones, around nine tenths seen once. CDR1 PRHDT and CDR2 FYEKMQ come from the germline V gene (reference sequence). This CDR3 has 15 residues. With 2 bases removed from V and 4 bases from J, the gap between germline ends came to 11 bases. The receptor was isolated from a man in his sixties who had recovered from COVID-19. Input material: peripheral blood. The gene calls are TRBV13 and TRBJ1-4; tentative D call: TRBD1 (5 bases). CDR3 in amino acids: CASSLMGGYNEKLFF. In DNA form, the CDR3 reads TGTGCCAGCAGCTTAATGGGGGGGTATAATGAAAAACTGTTTTTT.